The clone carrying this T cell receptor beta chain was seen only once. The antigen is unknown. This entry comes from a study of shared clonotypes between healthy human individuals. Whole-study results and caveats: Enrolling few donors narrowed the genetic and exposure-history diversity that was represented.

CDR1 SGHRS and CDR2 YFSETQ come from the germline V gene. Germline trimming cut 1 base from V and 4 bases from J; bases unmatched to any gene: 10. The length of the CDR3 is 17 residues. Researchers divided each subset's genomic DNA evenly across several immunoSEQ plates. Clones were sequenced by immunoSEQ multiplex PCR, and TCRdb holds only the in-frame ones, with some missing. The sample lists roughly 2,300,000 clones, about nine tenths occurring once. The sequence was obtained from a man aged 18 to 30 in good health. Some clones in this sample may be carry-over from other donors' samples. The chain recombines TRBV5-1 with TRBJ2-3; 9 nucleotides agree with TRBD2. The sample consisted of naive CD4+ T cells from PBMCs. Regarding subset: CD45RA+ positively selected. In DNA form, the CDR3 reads TGCGCCAGCAGCTTGCCCTCTGCGGGAGGGCGAGCAGATACGCAGTATTTT. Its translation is CASSLPSAGGRADTQYF.